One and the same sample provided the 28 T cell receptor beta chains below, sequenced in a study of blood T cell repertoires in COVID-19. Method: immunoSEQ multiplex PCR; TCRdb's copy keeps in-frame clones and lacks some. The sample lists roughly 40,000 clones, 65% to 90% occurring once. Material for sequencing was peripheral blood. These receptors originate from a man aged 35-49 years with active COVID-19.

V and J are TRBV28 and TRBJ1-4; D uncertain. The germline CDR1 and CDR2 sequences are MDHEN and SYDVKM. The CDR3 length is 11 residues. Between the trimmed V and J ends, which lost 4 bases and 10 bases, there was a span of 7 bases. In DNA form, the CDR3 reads TGTGCCAGCAGTTCACGAGGAAAACTGTTTTTT. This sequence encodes CASSSRGKLFF.

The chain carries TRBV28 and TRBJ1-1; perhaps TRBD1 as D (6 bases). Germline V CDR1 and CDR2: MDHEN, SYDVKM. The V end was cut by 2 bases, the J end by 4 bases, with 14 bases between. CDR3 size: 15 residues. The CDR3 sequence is CASSLVEQGITEAFF. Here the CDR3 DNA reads TGTGCCAGCAGTTTAGTGGAACAGGGTATCACTGAAGCTTTCTTT.

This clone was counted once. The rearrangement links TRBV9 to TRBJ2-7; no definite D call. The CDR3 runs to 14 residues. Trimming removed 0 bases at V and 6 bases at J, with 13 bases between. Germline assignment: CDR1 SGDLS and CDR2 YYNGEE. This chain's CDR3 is CASSVAGVLGEQYF. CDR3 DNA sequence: TGTGCCAGCAGCGTAGCGGGTGTCTTGGGCGAGCAGTACTTC.

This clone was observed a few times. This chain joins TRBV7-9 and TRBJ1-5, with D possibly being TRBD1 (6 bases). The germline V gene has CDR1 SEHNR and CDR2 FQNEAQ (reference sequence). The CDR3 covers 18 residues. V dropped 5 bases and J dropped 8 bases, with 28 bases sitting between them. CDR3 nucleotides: TGTGCCAGCAGCCTTGTACGATCAGGGGAGCTAGGTGGGGAGCCCCAGCATTTT. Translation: CASSLVRSGELGGEPQHF.

The CDR3 DNA sequence: TGTGCCACCACCTCGGGAGTCGAGGACAATGAGCAGTTCTTC. It codes for CATTSGVEDNEQFF. The chain employs TRBV24-1 and TRBJ2-1; D might be TRBD2 (6 bases). Trimming removed 8 bases at V and 5 bases at J, with 15 bases between. There are 14 residues in the CDR3. Per germline, CDR1 KGHDR and CDR2 SFDVKD.

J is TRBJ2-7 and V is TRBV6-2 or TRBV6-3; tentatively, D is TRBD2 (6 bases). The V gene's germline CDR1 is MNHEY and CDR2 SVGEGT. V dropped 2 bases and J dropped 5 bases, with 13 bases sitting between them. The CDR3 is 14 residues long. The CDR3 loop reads CASSYTGVFHEQYF. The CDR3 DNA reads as TGTGCCAGCAGTTACACGGGGGTGTTCCACGAGCAGTACTTC.

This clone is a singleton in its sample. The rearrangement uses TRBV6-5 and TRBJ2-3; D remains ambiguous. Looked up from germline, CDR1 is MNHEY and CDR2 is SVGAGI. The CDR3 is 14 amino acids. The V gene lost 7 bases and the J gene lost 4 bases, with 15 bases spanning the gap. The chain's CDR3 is CASTPGFNPDTQYF. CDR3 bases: TGTGCCAGCACTCCCGGGTTTAACCCAGATACGCAGTATTTT.

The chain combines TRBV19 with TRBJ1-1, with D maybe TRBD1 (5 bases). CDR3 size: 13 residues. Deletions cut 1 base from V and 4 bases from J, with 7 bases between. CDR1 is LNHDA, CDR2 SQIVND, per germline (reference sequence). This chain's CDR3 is CASSIVGGTEAFF. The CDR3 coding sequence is TGTGCCAGTAGTATAGTGGGGGGCACTGAAGCTTTCTTT.

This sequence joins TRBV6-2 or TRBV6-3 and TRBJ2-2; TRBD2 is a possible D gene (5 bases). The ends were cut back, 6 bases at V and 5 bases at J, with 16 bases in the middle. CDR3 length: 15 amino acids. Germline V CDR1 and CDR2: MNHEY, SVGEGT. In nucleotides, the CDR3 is TGTGCCAGCAGCTCTCTATCCGGGGAAACCGGGGAGCTGTTTTTT. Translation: CASSSLSGETGELFF.

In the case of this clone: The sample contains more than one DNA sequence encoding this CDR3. The CDR3 DNA reads TGTGCCAGCAGCGTAGGTACTCGGGATTCACCCCTCCACTTT. This encodes CASSVGTRDSPLHF. V usage is TRBV9 and J usage is TRBJ1-6; D is unclear. Trimming stripped 0 bases from V and 8 bases from J, with 9 bases between. From germline, CDR1 is SGDLS and CDR2 YYNGEE. The CDR3 has 14 amino acids.

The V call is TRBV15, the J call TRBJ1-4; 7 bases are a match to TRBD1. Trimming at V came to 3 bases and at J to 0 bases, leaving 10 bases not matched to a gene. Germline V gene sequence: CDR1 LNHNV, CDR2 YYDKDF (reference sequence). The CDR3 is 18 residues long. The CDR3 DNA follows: TGTGCCACCAGCAGCTTCGGGCGACAGGGTCCAACTAATGAAAAACTGTTTTTT. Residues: CATSSFGRQGPTNEKLFF.

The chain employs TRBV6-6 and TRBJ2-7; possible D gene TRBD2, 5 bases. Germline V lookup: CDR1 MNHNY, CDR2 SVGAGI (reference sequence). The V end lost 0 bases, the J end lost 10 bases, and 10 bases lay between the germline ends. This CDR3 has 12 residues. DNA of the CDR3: TGTGCCAGCAGTTACTCGGGTAGCGCTCAGTACTTC. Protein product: CASSYSGSAQYF.

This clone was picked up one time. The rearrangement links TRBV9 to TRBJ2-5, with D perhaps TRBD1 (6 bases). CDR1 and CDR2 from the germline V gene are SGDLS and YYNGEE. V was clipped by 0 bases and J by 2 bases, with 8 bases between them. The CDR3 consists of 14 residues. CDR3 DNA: TGTGCCAGCAGCGTAGGGGGGCGACAAGAGACCCAGTACTTC. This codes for CASSVGGRQETQYF.

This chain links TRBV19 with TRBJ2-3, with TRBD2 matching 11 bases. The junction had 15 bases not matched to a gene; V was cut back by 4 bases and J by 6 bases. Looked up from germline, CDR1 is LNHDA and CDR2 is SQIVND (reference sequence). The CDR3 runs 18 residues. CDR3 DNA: TGTGCCAGTAGTACCCTAGGGGCTAGCGGGAGGTCTTACGATACGCAGTATTTT. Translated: CASSTLGASGRSYDTQYF. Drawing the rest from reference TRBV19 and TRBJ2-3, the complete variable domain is DGGITQSPKYLFRKEGQNVTLSCEQNLNHDAMYWYRQDPGQGLRLIYYSQIVNDFQKGDIAEGYSVSREKKESFPLTVTSAQKNPTAFYLCASSTLGASGRSYDTQYFGPGTRLTVL.

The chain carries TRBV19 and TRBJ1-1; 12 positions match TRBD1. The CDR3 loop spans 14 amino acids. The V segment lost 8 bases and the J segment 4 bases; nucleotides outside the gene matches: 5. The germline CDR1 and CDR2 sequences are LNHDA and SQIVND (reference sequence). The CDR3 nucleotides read TGTGCCAGTTTCGGGACAGGGGGCCCCACTGAAGCTTTCTTT. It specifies CASFGTGGPTEAFF.

In nucleotides, the CDR3 is TGTGCCAGCTCACCGCTAGCGGGAGTGGAGGAGCAGTACTTC. This codes for CASSPLAGVEEQYF. This chain connects TRBV18 to TRBJ2-7; 10 bases align to TRBD2. This CDR3 region has 14 residues. The ends lost 3 bases at V and 7 bases at J; junction bases unmatched: 6. Germline CDR1 is KGHSH and CDR2 is LQKENI.

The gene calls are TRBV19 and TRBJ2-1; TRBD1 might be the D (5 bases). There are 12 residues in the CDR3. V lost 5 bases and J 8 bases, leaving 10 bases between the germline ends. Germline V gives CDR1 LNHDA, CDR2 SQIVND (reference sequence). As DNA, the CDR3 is TGTGCCAGTAGTCTCAGGGAAGATGAGCAGTTCTTC. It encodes CASSLREDEQFF.

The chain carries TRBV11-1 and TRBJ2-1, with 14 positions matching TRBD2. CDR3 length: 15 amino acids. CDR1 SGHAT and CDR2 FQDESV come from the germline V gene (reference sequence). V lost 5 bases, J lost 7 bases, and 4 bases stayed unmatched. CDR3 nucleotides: TGTGCCAGCAGCCAATGGACTAGCGGGAGGAATGAGCAGTTCTTC. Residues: CASSQWTSGRNEQFF.

The CDR3 DNA follows: TGTGCCAGCAGCCCCGACAGGTCTAATGAAAAACTGTTTTTT. It yields the protein CASSPDRSNEKLFF. The V and J genes are TRBV28 and TRBJ1-4, with D tentatively TRBD1 (6 bases). The V end was cut by 6 bases, the J end by 3 bases, with 11 bases between. This CDR3 spans 14 amino acids. Germline CDR1 MDHEN, CDR2 SYDVKM.

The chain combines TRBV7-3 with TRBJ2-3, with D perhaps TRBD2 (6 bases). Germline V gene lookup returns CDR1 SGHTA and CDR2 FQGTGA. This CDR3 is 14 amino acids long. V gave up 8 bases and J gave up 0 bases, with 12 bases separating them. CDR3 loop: CASRSGSSTDTQYF. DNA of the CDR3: TGTGCCAGCCGTAGCGGCTCTAGCACAGATACGCAGTATTTT.

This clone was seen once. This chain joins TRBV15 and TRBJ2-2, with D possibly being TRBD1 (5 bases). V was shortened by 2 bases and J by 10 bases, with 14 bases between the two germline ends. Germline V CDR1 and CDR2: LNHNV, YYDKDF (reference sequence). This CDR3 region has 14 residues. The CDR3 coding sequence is TGTGCCACCAGCAGATCCCCTGGGGCCCTGGAGCTGTTTTTT. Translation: CATSRSPGALELFF.

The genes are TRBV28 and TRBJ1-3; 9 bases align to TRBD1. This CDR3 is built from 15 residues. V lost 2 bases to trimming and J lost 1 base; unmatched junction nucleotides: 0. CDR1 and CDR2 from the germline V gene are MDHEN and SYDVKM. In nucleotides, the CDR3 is TGTGCCAGCAGTTTAGGGACAGGGTCTGGAAACACCATATATTTT. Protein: CASSLGTGSGNTIYF. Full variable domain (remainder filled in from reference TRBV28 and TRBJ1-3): DVKVTQSSRYLVKRTGEKVFLECVQDMDHENMFWYRQDPGLGLRLIYFSYDVKMKEKGDIPEGYSVSREKKERFSLILESASTNQTSMYLCASSLGTGSGNTIYFGEGSWLTVV.

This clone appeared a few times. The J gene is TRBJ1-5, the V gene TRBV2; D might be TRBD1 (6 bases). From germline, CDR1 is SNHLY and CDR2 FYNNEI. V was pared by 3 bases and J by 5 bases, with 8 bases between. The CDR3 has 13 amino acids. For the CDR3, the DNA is TGTGCCAGCAGTGACAGGGGATATCAGCCCCAGCATTTT. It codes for CASSDRGYQPQHF.

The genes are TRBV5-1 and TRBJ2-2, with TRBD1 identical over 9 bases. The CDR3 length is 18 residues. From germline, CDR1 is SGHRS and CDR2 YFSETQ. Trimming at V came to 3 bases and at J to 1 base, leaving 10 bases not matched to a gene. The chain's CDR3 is CASSSKGQGALNTGELFF. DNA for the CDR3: TGCGCCAGCAGCTCTAAGGGACAGGGCGCTTTGAACACCGGGGAGCTGTTTTTT.

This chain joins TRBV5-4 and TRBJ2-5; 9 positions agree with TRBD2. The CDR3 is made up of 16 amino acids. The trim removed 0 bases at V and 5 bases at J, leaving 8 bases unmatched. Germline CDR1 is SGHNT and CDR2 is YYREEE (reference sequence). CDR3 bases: TGTGCCAGCAGCTTGGCCGGCGGGAGGGCCGGGGAGACCCAGTACTTC. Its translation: CASSLAGGRAGETQYF.

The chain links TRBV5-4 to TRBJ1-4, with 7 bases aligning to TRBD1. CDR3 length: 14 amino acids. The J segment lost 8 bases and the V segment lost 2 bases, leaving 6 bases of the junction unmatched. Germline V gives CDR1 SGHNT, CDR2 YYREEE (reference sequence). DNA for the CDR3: TGTGCCAGCAGCTTCGACAGGGTAGACGAAAAACTGTTTTTT. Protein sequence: CASSFDRVDEKLFF.

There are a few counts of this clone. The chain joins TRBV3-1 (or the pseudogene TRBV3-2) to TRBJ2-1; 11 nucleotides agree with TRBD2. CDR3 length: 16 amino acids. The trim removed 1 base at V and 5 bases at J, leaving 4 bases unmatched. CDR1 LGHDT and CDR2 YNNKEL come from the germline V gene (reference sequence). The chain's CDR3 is CASSQAKLAGDNEQFF. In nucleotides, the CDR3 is TGTGCCAGCAGCCAAGCAAAACTAGCGGGAGACAATGAGCAGTTCTTC.

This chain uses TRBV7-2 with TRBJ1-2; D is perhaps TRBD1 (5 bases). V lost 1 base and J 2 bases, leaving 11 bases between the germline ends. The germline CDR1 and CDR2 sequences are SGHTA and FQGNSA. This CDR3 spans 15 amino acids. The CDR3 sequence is CASSLVGQTNYGYTF. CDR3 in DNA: TGTGCCAGCAGCTTAGTGGGGCAGACAAACTATGGCTACACCTTC.